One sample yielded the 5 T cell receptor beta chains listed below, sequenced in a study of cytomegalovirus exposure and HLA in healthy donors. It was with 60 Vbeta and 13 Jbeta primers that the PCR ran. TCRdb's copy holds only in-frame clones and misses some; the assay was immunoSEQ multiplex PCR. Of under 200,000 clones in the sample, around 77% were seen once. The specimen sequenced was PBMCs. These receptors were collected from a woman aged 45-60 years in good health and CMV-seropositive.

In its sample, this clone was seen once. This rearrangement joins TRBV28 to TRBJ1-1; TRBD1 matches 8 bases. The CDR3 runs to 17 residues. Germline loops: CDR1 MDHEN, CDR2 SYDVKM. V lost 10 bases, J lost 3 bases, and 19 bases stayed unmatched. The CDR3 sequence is CANPNVQGVIRDTEAFF. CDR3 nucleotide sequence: TGTGCCAACCCCAACGTACAGGGGGTCATAAGGGACACTGAAGCTTTCTTT.

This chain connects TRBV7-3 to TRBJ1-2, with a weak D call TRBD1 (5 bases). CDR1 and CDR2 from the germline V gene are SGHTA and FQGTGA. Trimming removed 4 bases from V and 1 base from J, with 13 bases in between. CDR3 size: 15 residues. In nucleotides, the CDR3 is TGTGCCAGCAGCTCCAGCCGGGGGGTTAACTATGGCTACACCTTC. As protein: CASSSSRGVNYGYTF.

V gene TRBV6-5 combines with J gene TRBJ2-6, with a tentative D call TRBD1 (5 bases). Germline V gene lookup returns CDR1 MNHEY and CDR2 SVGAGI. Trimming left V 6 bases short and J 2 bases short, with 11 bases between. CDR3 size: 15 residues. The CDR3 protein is CASSLDRAGANVLTF. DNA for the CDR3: TGTGCCAGCAGCTTAGACAGAGCTGGGGCCAACGTCCTGACTTTC.

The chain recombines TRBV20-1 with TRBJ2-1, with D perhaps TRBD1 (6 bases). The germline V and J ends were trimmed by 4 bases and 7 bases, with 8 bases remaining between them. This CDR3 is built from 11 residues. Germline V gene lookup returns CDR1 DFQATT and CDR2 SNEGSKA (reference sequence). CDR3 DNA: TGCAGTGCTAAGACAGGAAATGAGCAGTTCTTC. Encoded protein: CSAKTGNEQFF.

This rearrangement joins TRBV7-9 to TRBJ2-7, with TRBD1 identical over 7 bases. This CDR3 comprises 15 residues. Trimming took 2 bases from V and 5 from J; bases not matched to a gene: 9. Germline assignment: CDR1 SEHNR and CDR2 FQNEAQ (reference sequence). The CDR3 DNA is TGTGCCAGCAGCTTAAGTGATACAGGGGCCCACGAGCAGTACTTC. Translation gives CASSLSDTGAHEQYF.